This record covers a single TCR beta chain. This clonotype was detected many times. Which antigen it targets is not known. No quality values exist for individual bases; no much larger clone is one base distant. The approximately 39 donors, aged 6 to 90 years, were systemically healthy Caucasian individuals from Russia. Around 10 milliliters of peripheral blood were collected from each donor into EDTA-treated Vacutainer tubes. Ficoll-Paque density-gradient centrifugation was used to isolate PBMCs, with at least 6.5 million obtained per sample. Trizol reagent was used to extract total RNA from PBMCs, with at least 5.5 micrograms per sample. Naive CD45RAhigh/CD27high T cell percentages were measured by flow cytometry on a PBMC aliquot from every donor. This sample was taken from a study of blood T cells in healthy people across ages (dated by TCRdb to between 2015 and 2017). About the study as a whole: In model experiments, roughly one uniquely barcoded TCR beta cDNA molecule per two T cells was captured by template switching. The donors were divided into four age groups: young (average approximately 16 years), middle-aged (about 40), aged (about 61) and long-lived (roughly 82). The study analyzed two additional independent replicas of 1 million unique cDNA reads from the same blood draw for two donors, one aged 18 to 30 and one aged 80 or older. The study measured age-related changes in TCR beta repertoire diversity using deep sequencing normalized with unique cDNA molecular identifiers.

Overall study outcomes, separate from this receptor: There was a strong correlation between observed TCR beta diversity and the percentage of naive T cells measured by flow cytometry. The long-lived group showed more naive CD4+ T cells, fewer expanded clones and increased TCR diversity than the aged group, suggesting age selection. Donor CMV infection status was unknown, potentially confounding age-related changes in expanded clonotypes. Observed TCR beta diversity per million T cells fell roughly linearly with age, and a significant reduction was already apparent by age approximately 40. Total diversity estimates from one million sequenced T cells were considered lower bounds and underestimates. Because profiling used bulk unsorted PBMCs, naive and antigen-experienced compartments could not be compared conclusively.

The V and J ends are trimmed by 5 bases and 7 bases, leaving 12 bases between them. Spanning cysteine to phenylalanine, the CDR3 consists of 13 amino acids. The read is trimmed to its CDR3 DNA, 39 bases read in frame from base 1. Based on the germline V gene (reference sequence), the CDR1 and CDR2 sequences are MNHNY and SVGAGI. Libraries came from 5' RACE. Instrument used: Illumina HiSeq 2500. A second PCR of roughly 7 to 11 cycles was performed with a sample-barcoded 5' primer and a J-beta primer mix. Each TCR beta cDNA molecule received a unique molecular identifier from a template-switch 5' adaptor carrying 12 random nucleotides. At least 3 million CDR3-containing paired-end reads were obtained from each sample. All of the RNA was converted into first-strand cDNA using the Mint cDNA synthesis kit, with a TRBC-specific oligonucleotide serving as the primer. All cDNA was treated with uracil-DNA glycosylase and then went through a first 18-cycle PCR with the universal primers M1SS and BC2_uni_R. The paper's data handling went like this. For normalization, 1 million high-quality reads, each with a distinct molecular identifier, were randomly selected from each sample. Instead of being binned into consensus sequences, reads with shared molecular identifiers were discarded. MiTCR, run with a Q25 quality threshold and the strictest error-elimination algorithm, handled CDR3 identification, clonotype clustering and error correction. A nonparametric unseen species model using Euler transformation provided a lower-bound estimate of total TCR beta diversity. TCRdb's own reprocessing of the public reads used fastp at Q25 and MiXCR and kept productive beta chains. For every CDR3 protein sequence, its rows merge into one entry that carries the most common genes and DNA. These V and J calls rely on TCRdb rather than the paper's analysis. The table for this sample lists some 760,000 distinct CDR3 sequences; 20% to 25% of them were counted only once. The leading ten clones occupy more than 8% of the sample.

The sample was also linked to a second study, of T cells of mothers and their children. The second investigation adds: The donors were nine systemically healthy Caucasian individuals, made up of three mothers and their six children. cDNA synthesis used all of the extracted RNA, with approximately 1.4 ug of RNA in each 15 ul reaction. In the second PCR, the M1S primer introduced both the sample barcodes and 2-4 random nucleotides. More than 9 million TCR beta CDR3 reads were obtained from each mother, and some 3.3 million reads were obtained from each child. Thymic selection similarly shapes TCR recombination output in related and unrelated pairs, with minor effect from inherited differences. Normalized repertoire overlap in related mother-child pairs was always slightly higher than in unrelated mother-child pairs, but the difference was never significant. With a sensitivity of approximately 100 clones per million clonotypes, no persistent microchimeric T cell clones were detected. The study used deep NGS to compare TCR beta repertoires of mothers and children, seeking features distinguishing related mother-child pairs from unrelated individuals. Mothers averaged about 40 +/- 4 years of age and children averaged about 12 +/- 4 years. Libraries were sequenced on Illumina HiSeq 2000 with 100+100 nt paired-end reads after adapter ligation with NEBNext reagents. To prevent cross-contamination, the mother and child libraries were prepared one month apart and sequenced in separate runs. Between roughly 500,000 and 2,300,000 distinct TCR beta clonotypes were identified per donor. Naive TCR beta clonotypes were estimated from low-frequency clonotypes matched to each donor's FACS-determined naive share, without sorting.

The clonotype comes from a boy between 10 and 17 years old in good health. In this chain, TRBV6-6 is recombined with TRBJ2-1, with TRBD1 as a weak D call on 6 bases. The specimen sequenced was blood. The DNA is TGTGCCAGCAGTCCCTCAGGGGTTAATGAGCAGTTCTTC. Translated, this gives CASSPSGVNEQFF.